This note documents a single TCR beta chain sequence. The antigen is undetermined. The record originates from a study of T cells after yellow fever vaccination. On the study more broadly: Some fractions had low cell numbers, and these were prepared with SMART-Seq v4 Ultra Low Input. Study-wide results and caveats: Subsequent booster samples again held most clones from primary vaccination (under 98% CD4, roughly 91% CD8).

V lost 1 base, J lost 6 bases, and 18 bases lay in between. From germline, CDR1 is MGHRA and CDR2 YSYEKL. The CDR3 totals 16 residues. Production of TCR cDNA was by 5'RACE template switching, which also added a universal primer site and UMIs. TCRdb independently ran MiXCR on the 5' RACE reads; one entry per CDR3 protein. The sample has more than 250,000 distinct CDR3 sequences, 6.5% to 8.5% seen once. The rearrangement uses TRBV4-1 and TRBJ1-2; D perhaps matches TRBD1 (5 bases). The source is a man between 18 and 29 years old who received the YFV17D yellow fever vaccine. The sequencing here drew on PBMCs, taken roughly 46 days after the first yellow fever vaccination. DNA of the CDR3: TGCGCCAGCAGCCAAGTTTTTTCATGGGGGATCAATGGCTACACCTTC. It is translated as CASSQVFSWGINGYTF.